This T cell receptor beta chain was recorded in a study of CD8+CD57+ T cells in acquired aplastic anemia. Whole-study findings and limits: Patients and controls shared some 29 CD8+ CDR3 sequences, which appeared highly expressed in patients and within their immunodominant clones.

CD8+CD57+ cell expansion had been shown by flow cytometry in patients chosen for sequencing. Of note for this clonotype: Antigen specificity is unknown.

Genomic DNA acted as the template from which TCR beta VDJ combination and CDR3 sequence profiling were carried out. One entry per CDR3 protein results from TCRdb running MiXCR on the reads. Counted here are roughly 160,000 distinct CDR3 sequences, roughly two thirds occurring once; the ten biggest clones make up about 50%. The sequence came from a human donor with aplastic anemia. Sequenced sample: sorted CD4+, CD8+, or CD8+CD57+ T cells (not recorded which) from PBMCs.

As DNA, the CDR3 is TGCAGTGCTGGACCCCTAGCGAGTCCCTACAATGAGCAGTTCTTC. This translates into CSAGPLASPYNEQFF. The chain couples TRBV20-1 to TRBJ2-1, with TRBD2 as a possible D gene (6 bases). Germline CDR1 reads DFQATT; CDR2 reads SNEGSKA (reference sequence). The CDR3 is made up of 15 amino acids. Trimming cost V 5 bases and J 2 bases, with 16 bases left between them.